This T cell receptor beta chain was captured in a study of blood T cell repertoires in COVID-19. Study summary: Acute and convalescent COVID-19 samples came from the United States, Italy and Spain. Sample material is recorded as cDNA or gDNA derived from T cells, B-cell-depleted T cells, or PBMCs.

Only in-frame clones appear in the TCRdb table, and some are missing; sequencing was by immunoSEQ multiplex PCR. This table has some 180,000 clones, roughly 81% appearing once. The trim removed 5 bases at V and 2 bases at J, leaving 3 bases unmatched. Germline assignment: CDR1 SGHTA and CDR2 FQGNSA. The CDR3 loop spans 14 amino acids. The clonotype was recovered from a woman of 80 years or more with COVID-19, enrolled during active disease. Sequencing input: peripheral blood. V is TRBV7-2 and J is TRBJ2-3; 8 positions match TRBD2. The CDR3 loop is CASSPGLATDTQYF. Written as DNA, the CDR3 is TGTGCCAGCAGCCCAGGACTAGCCACAGATACGCAGTATTTT.